These T cell receptor beta chains were read from a single sample in a study of OX40 agonist ivuxolimab in advanced cancers. Sequencing was performed with immunoSEQ multiplex PCR; in TCRdb, only in-frame clones are kept and a portion is missing. This sample has around 150,000 clones, with roughly 94% found just once. The sequencing used CD4+ or CD8+ T cells sorted from blood, collected in a trial of the OX40 agonist ivuxolimab. The source is an adult with an advanced solid tumor such as melanoma, head and neck, liver or kidney cancer. Both conserved end residues are part of each CDR3. D genes are given only for firm matches. Clone size is given for some rows only: seen once, a few or many times, or a class if the clone is expanded.

CDR3 length | J gene | V gene | D gene | clone size | CDR3 protein | CDR3 DNA
14 | TRBJ2-1 | TRBV7-2 | TRBD2 | few | CASSLGTSGNEQFF | TGTGCCAGCAGCTTAGGGACTAGCGGCAATGAGCAGTTCTTC
15 | TRBJ1-3 | TRBV6-6 | - | - | CASSYPDNSGNTIYF | TGTGCCAGCAGTTACCCGGACAACTCTGGAAACACCATATATTTT
15 | TRBJ2-5 | TRBV5-6 | TRBD1 | - | CASRTTGGIGETQYF | TGTGCCAGCAGAACGACAGGGGGGATTGGAGAGACCCAGTACTTC
13 | TRBJ1-1 | TRBV28 | TRBD1 | - | CASNARDRVEAFF | TGTGCCAGCAATGCCCGGGACAGGGTTGAGGCTTTCTTT
16 | TRBJ1-1 | TRBV5-1 | TRBD1 | - | CASSRGQGRVNTEAFF | TGCGCCAGCAGCCGGGGACAGGGAAGGGTGAACACTGAAGCTTTCTTT
18 | TRBJ2-1 | TRBV28 | TRBD2 | - | CASSLHFGGGPTYNEQFF | TGTGCCAGCAGTTTACATTTTGGGGGAGGGCCCACCTACAATGAGCAGTTCTTC
14 | TRBJ1-1 | TRBV5-4 | - | - | CASSLGQTNTEAFF | TGTGCCAGCAGCTTGGGACAGACAAACACTGAAGCTTTCTTT
17 | TRBJ1-2 | TRBV7-2 | TRBD1 | - | CASSPTGGNGANYGYTF | TGTGCCAGCAGCCCTACAGGGGGTAATGGAGCTAACTATGGCTACACCTTC
15 | TRBJ1-1 | TRBV7-2 | - | - | CASSLVLGRDTEAFF | TGTGCCAGCAGCTTAGTCCTCGGACGGGACACTGAAGCTTTCTTT
15 | TRBJ1-2 | TRBV10-2 | TRBD1 | - | CASSLGRQGDYGYTF | TGCGCCAGCAGTCTTGGGAGACAGGGGGACTATGGCTACACCTTC
15 | TRBJ1-5 | TRBV4-1 | - | - | CASSRSGLGNQPQHF | TGCGCCAGCAGTCGCTCCGGGCTGGGCAATCAGCCCCAGCATTTT
14 | TRBJ1-2 | TRBV19 | - | - | CASSIPLTGYGYTF | TGTGCCAGTAGTATACCCCTGACAGGCTATGGCTACACCTTC
15 | TRBJ2-7 | TRBV18 | TRBD2 | - | CASKPQSGGDYEQYF | TGTGCCAGCAAACCACAGAGCGGGGGGGACTACGAGCAGTACTTC
14 | TRBJ1-5 | TRBV5-6 | TRBD1 | - | CASSLTGRYQPQHF | TGTGCCAGCAGCCTGACAGGGCGCTATCAGCCCCAGCATTTT
14 | TRBJ1-5 | TRBV27 | - | - | CASSLDRVNQPQHF | TGTGCCAGCAGCCTGGACAGAGTCAATCAGCCCCAGCATTTT
15 | TRBJ1-1 | TRBV7-9 | - | - | CASSSNTGTNTEAFF | TGTGCCAGCAGCTCTAATACCGGGACTAACACTGAAGCTTTCTTT